The TCR beta chain under discussion was sequenced for a study of blood T cell repertoires in COVID-19. Looking at the study overall: The United States, Italy and Spain provided the acute and convalescent COVID-19 samples.

CDR1 is MNHNY, CDR2 SVGAGI, per germline (reference sequence). This CDR3 region has 11 residues. The protocol was immunoSEQ multiplex PCR, while the TCRdb copy is restricted to in-frame clones and leaves out a portion. The sample shows about 330,000 clones, under 90% of them seen only once. As to this clone: The junction and the germline gene differ at one end; a read error may be behind it.

The sequence was collected from a woman under 30 who had recovered from COVID-19. The rearrangement uses TRBV6-6 and TRBJ1-2; 8 positions agree with TRBD1. Specimen: PBMCs or T cells enriched from blood (not recorded which). The CDR3 is CAGRGLDGYTF. In nucleotides, the CDR3 is TGTGCCGGCAGGGGGCTGGATGGCTACACCTTC.